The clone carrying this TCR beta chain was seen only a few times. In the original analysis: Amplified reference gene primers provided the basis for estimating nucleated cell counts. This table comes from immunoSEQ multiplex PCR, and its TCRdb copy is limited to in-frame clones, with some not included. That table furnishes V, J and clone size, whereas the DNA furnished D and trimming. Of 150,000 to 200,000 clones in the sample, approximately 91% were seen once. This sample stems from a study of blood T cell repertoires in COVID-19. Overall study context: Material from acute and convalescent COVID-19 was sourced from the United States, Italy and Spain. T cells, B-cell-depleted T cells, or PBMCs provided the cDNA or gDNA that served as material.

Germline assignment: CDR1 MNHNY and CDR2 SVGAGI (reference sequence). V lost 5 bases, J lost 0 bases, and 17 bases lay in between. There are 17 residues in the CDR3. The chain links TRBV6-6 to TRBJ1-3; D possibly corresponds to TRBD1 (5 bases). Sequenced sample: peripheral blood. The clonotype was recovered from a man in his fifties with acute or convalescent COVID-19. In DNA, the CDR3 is TGTGCCAGCAGTCGGGCAGGGAGGGCGGACTCTGGAAACACCATATATTTT. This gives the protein CASSRAGRADSGNTIYF.